Following are 30 T cell receptor beta chains from one sample sequenced in a study of metastatic and nonmetastatic thyroid tumors. Thyroid surgery had not been preceded by any treatment in any patient. TCRdb reanalyzed the PCR reads with MiXCR. The sample lists more than 10,000 clones, roughly 12% occurring once. The sequenced sample consisted of blood. All receptors come from a female donor with papillary thyroid cancer or a benign thyroid nodule (not recorded which). Some clones in this sample may be carry-over from other donors' samples.

This clone was detected ten times or more. The rearrangement links TRBV3-2 to TRBJ1-6; TRBD1 was called by the table and not checked on the DNA. TRBV3-2 is reported as a pseudogene. CDR3 length: 15 amino acids. The CDR3 nucleotides are TGTGCCAGCAGCCACTTCCGGGACAGGGACTCACCCCTCCACTTT. This codes for CASSHFRDRDSPLHF.

The chain couples TRBV19 to TRBJ2-1; 7 bases are shared with TRBD1. This CDR3 spans 15 amino acids. The V gene's germline CDR1 is LNHDA and CDR2 SQIVND (reference sequence). Germline trimming cut 3 bases from V and 2 bases from J; bases unmatched to any gene: 4. The CDR3 DNA reads TGTGCCAGTAGTATCGGGACAGCCACCTACAATGAGCAGTTCTTC. As protein: CASSIGTATYNEQFF.

With regard to this clone: A clone one base away is much larger, so this may be a read error. This CDR3 is also generated by other DNA sequences in the sample. The rearrangement joins TRBV7-8 to TRBJ1-4; D is perhaps TRBD1 (6 bases). Trimming left V 5 bases short and J 8 bases short, with 18 bases between. CDR3 length: 15 amino acids. Germline lookup yields CDR1 SGHVS and CDR2 FQNEAQ. The CDR3 nucleotides are TGTGCCAGCAGCACCCGGGACACTCAGACCGAAAAACTGTTTTTT. Translating gives CASSTRDTQTEKLFF.

This clone has a count of ten or more. The chain links TRBV2 to TRBJ2-3; D remains unclear. Per germline, CDR1 SNHLY and CDR2 FYNNEI. The V and J ends lost 3 bases and 0 bases respectively, with 10 bases between them. There are 15 residues in the CDR3. The CDR3 sequence is CASSERTLSTDTQYF. As DNA, the CDR3 is TGTGCCAGCAGTGAGAGGACCCTGAGCACAGATACGCAGTATTTT.

In this sample, this clone turned up a few times. The CDR3 nucleotides read TGTGCCACCCAGACTAGCGCATCCTACAATGAGCAGTTCTTC. Its translation is CATQTSASYNEQFF. This chain links TRBV6-1 with TRBJ2-1; 8 nucleotides line up with TRBD2. Per the germline V gene, CDR1 is MNHNS and CDR2 is SASEGT. V was clipped by 10 bases and J by 1 base; unmatched bases: 6. This CDR3 contains 14 residues.

This clone appeared many times. The rearrangement joins TRBV12-3 or TRBV12-4 to TRBJ1-3, with D unresolved. This CDR3 is built from 15 residues. The V gene lost 4 bases and the J gene lost 0 bases, with 10 bases spanning the gap. The chain's CDR3 is CASSWSAASGNTIYF. CDR3 nucleotides: TGTGCCAGCAGTTGGTCCGCGGCCTCTGGAAACACCATATATTTT.

At least ten counts were recorded for this clone. V is TRBV18 and J is TRBJ2-7; D unclear. Per germline, CDR1 KGHSH and CDR2 LQKENI. V was cut by 2 bases and J by 6 bases, with 8 bases left in between. The CDR3 extends over 12 amino acids. CDR3 DNA: TGTGCCAGCTCACCAGGGATTATCGAGCAGTACTTC. Translation gives CASSPGIIEQYF.

This clone was picked up many times. CDR3: CASSITRYNEQFF. The CDR3 DNA follows: TGTGCCAGTAGTATAACGCGGTACAATGAGCAGTTCTTC. The rearrangement joins TRBV19 to TRBJ2-1; unclear D gene. Germline-derived CDR1 and CDR2 are LNHDA and SQIVND (reference sequence). This CDR3 comprises 13 residues. The V end lost 2 bases, the J end lost 4 bases, and 6 bases lay between the germline ends. Full variable domain (missing parts from reference TRBV19 and TRBJ2-1): DGGITQSPKYLFRKEGQNVTLSCEQNLNHDAMYWYRQDPGQGLRLIYYSQIVNDFQKGDIAEGYSVSREKKESFPLTVTSAQKNPTAFYLCASSITRYNEQFFGPGTRLTVL.

This clone was picked up many times. The chain joins TRBV7-3 to TRBJ2-2; no clear D gene. The CDR3 runs 13 residues. Germline V gives CDR1 SGHTA, CDR2 FQGTGA. With 2 bases removed from V and 4 bases from J, the gap between germline ends came to 5 bases. For the CDR3, the DNA is TGTGCCAGCAGCTTAGGGTTCACCGGGGAGCTGTTTTTT. This codes for CASSLGFTGELFF.

This clone was found many times. This chain connects TRBV20-1 to TRBJ1-6; possibly TRBD1 for D (5 bases). CDR1 DFQATT and CDR2 SNEGSKA come from the germline V gene (reference sequence). The CDR3 consists of 15 residues. V lost 3 bases to trimming and J lost 7 bases, with 16 bases between them. The chain's CDR3 is CSARRPGLWNSPLHF. Written as DNA, the CDR3 is TGCAGTGCTAGGCGACCAGGGTTGTGGAATTCACCCCTCCACTTT.

This clone has more than one count but fewer than ten. The rearrangement links TRBV15 to TRBJ2-1, with D perhaps TRBD2 (6 bases). V lost 3 bases, J lost 10 bases, and 13 bases lay in between. The CDR3 extends over 13 amino acids. The germline CDR1 and CDR2 sequences are LNHNV and YYDKDF (reference sequence). The CDR3 nucleotides read TGTGCCACCAGCAGGTACGGGGGAGAAGAGCAGTTCTTC. It codes for CATSRYGGEEQFF.

This clone was seen ten or more times. The rearrangement uses TRBV5-1 and TRBJ2-7; possibly TRBD2 for D (6 bases). The CDR3 runs to 13 residues. Germline CDR1 SGHRS, CDR2 YFSETQ. V lost 1 base to trimming and J lost 3 bases, with 8 bases between them. This chain's CDR3 is CASSLSGGYEQYF. DNA of the CDR3: TGCGCCAGCAGCTTGTCCGGGGGCTACGAGCAGTACTTC.

This clone was found a few times. The chain links TRBV24-1 to TRBJ2-3; 8 bases align to TRBD1. Trimming at V came to 0 bases and at J to 4 bases, leaving 5 bases not matched to a gene. Germline CDR1 is KGHDR and CDR2 is SFDVKD. There are 16 residues in the CDR3. Here the CDR3 DNA reads TGTGCCACCAGTGATTTGGGCAGGGGGCAGTCAGATACGCAGTATTTT. This codes for CATSDLGRGQSDTQYF.

This clone was counted at least ten times. The chain has TRBV2 and TRBJ2-1; 8 nucleotides match TRBD2. From germline, CDR1 is SNHLY and CDR2 FYNNEI. This CDR3 region has 12 residues. The V gene end was trimmed by 7 bases and the J gene end by 7 bases; junction bases not matched to a gene: 3. CDR3 nucleotides: TGTGCCAGCACCCCGGGAGGGAATGAGCAGTTCTTC. Protein: CASTPGGNEQFF.

This clone appeared many times. This sequence joins TRBV4-2 and TRBJ2-2; possible D gene TRBD1, 6 bases. CDR3 length: 18 residues. V lost 0 bases to trimming and J lost 5 bases, with 19 bases between them. Per germline, CDR1 LGHNA and CDR2 YNFKEQ. Written as DNA, the CDR3 is TGTGCCAGCAGCCAAGACTGGGTGACAGGAGAGTGGACCGGGGAGCTGTTTTTT. It translates to CASSQDWVTGEWTGELFF.

This clone was recorded many times. This rearrangement joins TRBV5-4 to TRBJ2-2, with D perhaps matching TRBD2 (5 bases). Deletions cut 3 bases from V and 4 bases from J, with 16 bases between. CDR1 is SGHNT and CDR2 is YYREEE in the germline V gene (reference sequence). The CDR3 spans 16 residues. The CDR3 reads CASSWDLAVPTGELFF. The CDR3 nucleotides are TGTGCCAGCAGCTGGGATCTAGCAGTCCCCACCGGGGAGCTGTTTTTT.

This clone has ten or more counts. This may be a read error, as it is one base from a much larger clone. This chain uses TRBV20-1 with TRBJ2-1, with 7 bases fitting TRBD1. The germline V gene encodes CDR1 DFQATT and CDR2 SNEGSKA (reference sequence). The trim removed 1 base at V and 6 bases at J, leaving 6 bases unmatched. The CDR3 contains 14 residues. The CDR3, as DNA: TGCAGTGCTAGAGGAGGACAGGTAGGCAATGAGCAGTTCTTC. Protein sequence: CSARGGQVGNEQFF.

This clone is deemed large (0.1 to 1%). This chain connects TRBV12-3 or TRBV12-4 to TRBJ2-1; 8 nucleotides line up with TRBD2. The CDR3 runs 14 residues. Unmatched junction bases numbered 7, after V lost 6 bases and J lost 6 bases. Here the CDR3 DNA reads TGTGCCAGCAGATTCGGACTAGCCCTCAATGAGCAGTTCTTC. Its protein product is CASRFGLALNEQFF.

This clone was detected many times. The V call is TRBV18, the J call TRBJ1-2; tentatively, D is TRBD1 (5 bases). Trimming removed 2 bases from V and 3 bases from J, with 16 bases in between. Germline assignment: CDR1 KGHSH and CDR2 LQKENI. This CDR3 has 16 amino acids. CDR3 sequence (DNA): TGTGCCAGCTCACCAGGGCAGGCCTCAGGGTACTATGGCTACACCTTC. Protein: CASSPGQASGYYGYTF.

At least ten counts were recorded for this clone. The chain has TRBV20-1 and TRBJ1-1; D not certain. Trimming left V 3 bases short and J 1 base short, with 9 bases between. The germline V gene has CDR1 DFQATT and CDR2 SNEGSKA (reference sequence). The CDR3 extends over 13 amino acids. CDR3 nucleotides: TGCAGTGCTAGCGTCCGGGAGAACACTGAAGCTTTCTTT. Its protein is CSASVRENTEAFF.

This clone was counted at least ten times. The V call is TRBV3-1, the J call TRBJ2-3; D is unresolved. The CDR3 runs 14 residues. The germline V gene has CDR1 LGHDT and CDR2 YNNKEL (reference sequence). V was clipped by 0 bases and J by 0 bases, with 4 bases between them. DNA for the CDR3: TGTGCCAGCAGCCAAGATACTAGCACAGATACGCAGTATTTT. Its protein is CASSQDTSTDTQYF.

In this sample, this clone turned up many times. CDR3 residues: CSARDTPGGGANVLTF. Written as DNA, the CDR3 is TGCAGTGCTAGAGACACGCCAGGTGGTGGGGCCAACGTCCTGACTTTC. V and J are TRBV20-1 and TRBJ2-6; D not resolved. The CDR3 has 16 amino acids. Trimming cost V 0 bases and J 3 bases, with 12 bases left between them. The germline V gene has CDR1 DFQATT and CDR2 SNEGSKA (reference sequence).

This clone was detected a few times. The chain is built from TRBV6-5 and TRBJ2-7; tentative D call: TRBD2 (6 bases). The CDR3 runs 16 residues. The ends were cut back, 2 bases at V and 0 bases at J, with 14 bases in the middle. CDR1 and CDR2 (germline): MNHEY, SVGAGI. The CDR3 DNA reads TGTGCCAGCAGTTACAGGCCTAGCGCCAGCTCCTACGAGCAGTACTTC. Its protein product is CASSYRPSASSYEQYF.

This clone was observed at least ten times. The gene calls are TRBV11-1 and TRBJ2-3, with D tentatively TRBD2 (6 bases). CDR1 and CDR2 (germline): SGHAT, FQDESV (reference sequence). The CDR3 has 17 residues. The ends were cut back, 5 bases at V and 1 base at J, with 19 bases in the middle. The DNA for the CDR3 is TGTGCCAGCAGCCCAGAACGGGGGACTGATCGCACAGATACGCAGTATTTT. Protein sequence: CASSPERGTDRTDTQYF.

About this clone: A much larger clone lies one base from this, so it may be a read error. This rearrangement joins TRBV5-4 to TRBJ1-1, with 9 bases lining up with TRBD1. In germline, CDR1 is SGHNT, CDR2 YYREEE (reference sequence). CDR3 length: 16 amino acids. The CDR3 nucleotides are TGTGCCATCAGCAGGGCCGGGACAGGGTCGAACACTGAAGCTTTCTTT. This gives the protein CAISRAGTGSNTEAFF.

This clone was seen many times. V is TRBV30 and J is TRBJ2-5; D is possibly TRBD2 (6 bases). Germline V gives CDR1 GTSNPN, CDR2 SVGIG (reference sequence). The CDR3 has 10 residues. V gave up 8 bases and J gave up 5 bases, with 9 bases separating them. The CDR3 sequence is CAGREETQYF. The DNA of the CDR3 is TGTGCCGGACGGGAGGAGACCCAGTACTTC.

This chain joins TRBV5-1 and TRBJ2-5; 8 positions agree with TRBD1. CDR1 and CDR2 from the germline V gene are SGHRS and YFSETQ. The CDR3 length is 14 residues. After removal of 2 bases from V and 1 base from J, the junction contained 1 base not matched to a gene. CDR3 in DNA: TGCGCCAGCAGCTTTACAGGGGGCCAAGAGACCCAGTACTTC. It codes for CASSFTGGQETQYF.

This clone is medium-sized by share. This rearrangement joins TRBV27 to TRBJ1-2; TRBD1 might be the D (5 bases). Germline assignment: CDR1 MNHEY and CDR2 SMNVEV (reference sequence). The V gene lost 5 bases and the J gene lost 0 bases, with 16 bases spanning the gap. The CDR3 length is 16 residues. CDR3 DNA: TGTGCCAGCAGTCCCGAGGGACCGCTAGCTAACTATGGCTACACCTTC. Its translation: CASSPEGPLANYGYTF.

As regards this clone: A clone one base away is much larger, so this may be a read error. CDR3 in DNA: TGCAGCGCCCTCCTAGCGGGAGACTCTCTAGGCACGCAGTATTTT. Its translation: CSALLAGDSLGTQYF. This chain connects TRBV29-1 to TRBJ2-3; 10 positions match TRBD2. Germline V CDR1 and CDR2: SQVTM, ANQGSEA. CDR3 length: 15 amino acids. V trimming: 7 bases; J trimming: 9 bases; junction bases outside the gene matches: 16.

This clone was seen a few times. Additional DNA sequences in this sample encode the identical CDR3. V and J are TRBV6-1 and TRBJ1-2; maybe TRBD1 (6 bases). Germline loops: CDR1 MNHNS, CDR2 SASEGT. V lost 6 bases to trimming and J lost 11 bases, with 19 bases between them. This CDR3 region has 13 residues. In nucleotides, the CDR3 is TGTGCCAGCAGCCCACAGGGAAGGGAAGGATACACCTTC. This sequence encodes CASSPQGREGYTF.